Sequencing of this T cell receptor (beta chain) was carried out in a study of glioma-infiltrating T cells after dendritic cell vaccination. TCRB CDR3 was amplified from 2 ug genomic DNA or less. The PCR used 60 V beta and 13 J beta primers. Assay used: immunoSEQ multiplex PCR; TCRdb lists only in-frame clones, some missing. The sample gives 100,000 or so clones, under 90% of which show up once; 15% to 19% is in the top ten. V dropped 4 bases and J dropped 0; count of bases not matched to a gene: 3. The CDR3 length is 14 residues. The germline CDR1 and CDR2 sequences are SGHRS and YFSETQ. The material was blood, obtained before dendritic cell vaccination. This chain connects TRBV5-1 to TRBJ1-1; 7 nucleotides align to TRBD1. This TCR was recovered from a human donor with glioblastoma. The CDR3 loop reads CASSRDSVNTEAFF. CDR3 in DNA: TGCGCCAGCAGCAGGGACAGCGTGAACACTGAAGCTTTCTTT. The full variable domain, its missing parts supplied by reference TRBV5-1 and TRBJ1-1, is KAGVTQTPRYLIKTRGQQVTLSCSPISGHRSVSWYQQTPGQGLQFLFEYFSETQRNKGNFPGRFSGRQFSNSRSEMNVSTLELGDSALYLCASSRDSVNTEAFFGQGTRLTVV.